The 14 T cell receptor beta chains in this list originate from one sample, sequenced in a study of OX40 agonist ivuxolimab in advanced cancers. Sequencing used immunoSEQ multiplex PCR; TCRdb keeps in-frame clones, though not all of them. The table records around 46,000 clones, about 80% of them present only once. The sample was CD4+ or CD8+ T cells sorted from blood, taken in a trial of the OX40 agonist ivuxolimab. All receptors derive from an adult with an advanced solid tumor such as melanoma, head and neck, liver or kidney cancer.

This clone has a single count. The rearrangement links TRBV7-3 to TRBJ2-3, with a possible D match to TRBD2 (6 bases). The CDR3 consists of 13 residues. The V end was cut by 0 bases, the J end by 5 bases, with 6 bases between. CDR1 and CDR2 (germline): SGHTA, FQGTGA. The CDR3 sequence is CASSLTGGDTQYF. The CDR3 DNA is TGTGCCAGCAGCTTAACGGGAGGAGATACGCAGTATTTT.

This clone has only a few counts. The chain carries TRBV29-1 and TRBJ2-7; D tentatively fits TRBD1 or TRBD2 (5 bases each). The CDR3 runs to 13 residues. V was clipped by 6 bases and J by 4 bases, with 16 bases between them. Germline CDR1 and CDR2: SQVTM and ANQGSEA. This chain's CDR3 is CSVLGVGHYEQYF. The CDR3 coding sequence is TGCAGCGTGCTCGGGGTAGGACATTACGAGCAGTACTTC.

The gene calls are TRBV4-2 and TRBJ2-3; 8 bases map to TRBD1. This CDR3 is built from 16 residues. V gave up 0 bases and J gave up 5 bases; unmatched junction bases: 7. The germline gives CDR1 LGHNA, CDR2 YNFKEQ. The CDR3 nucleotides are TGTGCCAGCAGCCAAGACCCAGGGGGCGGACGAGATACGCAGTATTTT. It encodes CASSQDPGGGRDTQYF.

J is TRBJ1-5 and V is TRBV5-1; D might be TRBD1 (6 bases). This CDR3 has 15 residues. V lost 4 bases, J lost 2 bases, and 13 bases lay in between. The germline CDR1 and CDR2 sequences are SGHRS and YFSETQ. For the CDR3, the DNA is TGCGCCAGCAGCCCGACAGGAATGGGCAATCAGCCCCAGCATTTT. Amino acid sequence: CASSPTGMGNQPQHF. The whole variable domain, filled in from reference TRBV5-1 and TRBJ1-5, reads KAGVTQTPRYLIKTRGQQVTLSCSPISGHRSVSWYQQTPGQGLQFLFEYFSETQRNKGNFPGRFSGRQFSNSRSEMNVSTLELGDSALYLCASSPTGMGNQPQHFGDGTRLSIL.

This rearrangement joins TRBV4-2 to TRBJ1-5, with 8 bases fitting TRBD1. The germline gives CDR1 LGHNA, CDR2 YNFKEQ. The CDR3 is 17 amino acids. The trim removed 0 bases at V and 6 bases at J, leaving 10 bases unmatched. The CDR3 region has the DNA TGTGCCAGCAGCCAAGATTGGGCAGGGGGCATTGGTCAGCCCCAGCATTTT. Its translation: CASSQDWAGGIGQPQHF.

The gene calls are TRBV27 and TRBJ2-1, with 9 bases fitting TRBD2. The CDR3 sequence is 17 residues long. The germline V gene encodes CDR1 MNHEY and CDR2 SMNVEV (reference sequence). V shed 6 bases, J shed 4 bases, and the junction held 13 bases outside the gene matches. The CDR3 here is CASSPFPGTSTYNEQFF. CDR3 coding DNA: TGTGCCAGCAGCCCCTTCCCCGGGACTAGCACTTACAATGAGCAGTTCTTC.

The chain has TRBV19 and TRBJ1-2; 8 bases match TRBD1. This CDR3 comprises 13 residues. V shed 3 bases and J 13 bases; nucleotides not matched to a gene: 10. Germline assignment: CDR1 LNHDA and CDR2 SQIVND (reference sequence). The CDR3 protein is CASSIGQGISPTF. As DNA, the CDR3 is TGTGCCAGTAGTATTGGACAGGGAATATCGCCCACCTTC.

The chain carries TRBV28 and TRBJ1-1, with D possibly being TRBD1 (5 bases). The germline V gene encodes CDR1 MDHEN and CDR2 SYDVKM. The CDR3 is 14 residues long. V lost 6 bases and J lost 8, with 19 bases in between. DNA for the CDR3: TGTGCCAGCAGCCCGAATAACAGGCCGCGAGAAGCTTTCTTT. It is translated as CASSPNNRPREAFF.

The V gene is TRBV9, the J gene TRBJ2-5; the D call may be TRBD1 or TRBD2 (5 bases each). CDR3 size: 15 residues. Germline CDR1 reads SGDLS; CDR2 reads YYNGEE. V shed 0 bases and J shed 5 bases, with 14 bases lying between them. CDR3 loop: CASSVGGRGGETQYF. CDR3 in DNA: TGTGCCAGCAGCGTAGGAGGCCGGGGCGGGGAGACCCAGTACTTC.

The V call is TRBV4-1, the J call TRBJ2-7; tentatively, D is TRBD1 (7 bases). V gave up 0 bases and J gave up 5 bases, with 11 bases separating them. Germline assignment: CDR1 MGHRA and CDR2 YSYEKL. CDR3 length equals 14 residues. The chain's CDR3 is CASSQDGGGDEQYF. CDR3 DNA: TGCGCCAGCAGCCAAGACGGAGGGGGCGACGAGCAGTACTTC.

The chain links TRBV7-6 to TRBJ2-5, with 11 bases fitting TRBD1. The trim removed 4 bases at V and 7 bases at J, leaving 8 bases unmatched. The V gene's germline CDR1 is SGHVS and CDR2 FNYEAQ. The CDR3 is 15 amino acids. For the CDR3, the DNA is TGTGCCAGCAGCTACCTCGAGGGGACAGGGGGGACCCAGTACTTC. The encoded protein is CASSYLEGTGGTQYF.

The chain carries TRBV11-3 and TRBJ2-3, with D hard to call. The germline V and J ends were trimmed by 0 bases and 4 bases, with 2 bases remaining between them. This CDR3 region has 12 residues. CDR1 is SGHNT, CDR2 YENEEA, per germline. In DNA, the CDR3 is TGTGCCAGCAGCTTAGAGCCAGATACGCAGTATTTT. As protein: CASSLEPDTQYF.

This sequence joins TRBV2 and TRBJ2-7, with 7 nucleotides matching TRBD2. Trimming at V came to 4 bases and at J to 1 base, leaving 10 bases not matched to a gene. The CDR3 contains 16 residues. CDR1 is SNHLY and CDR2 is FYNNEI in the germline V gene. The CDR3 spells CASSGTQERGSYEQYF. DNA of the CDR3: TGTGCCAGCAGTGGGACTCAGGAGCGGGGATCCTACGAGCAGTACTTC.

The CDR3 protein is CASSLDSGKETQYF. DNA of the CDR3: TGTGCCAGCAGCTTGGATTCAGGGAAAGAGACCCAGTACTTC. This chain connects TRBV5-8 to TRBJ2-5; D is perhaps TRBD1 (5 bases). CDR1 is SGHTS, CDR2 YDEGEE, per germline. The CDR3 length is 14 residues. Trimming left V 0 bases short and J 3 bases short, with 9 bases between.